The 6 T cell receptor beta chains listed next were all sequenced from one sample in a study of identical twins. TCRdb ran MiXCR on the 5' RACE reads and lists one entry per CDR3 protein. The repertoire has about 690,000 distinct CDR3 sequences, 5.5% to 6.5% of them found once; the top ten carry under 2%. The sequencing input was naive T cells sorted from blood. Receptor source: a man aged 18 to 30 in good health.

This clonotype was counted between two and nine times. The rearrangement uses TRBV15 and TRBJ2-1, with TRBD2 matching over 12 bases. The J segment lost 7 bases and the V segment lost 0 bases, leaving 10 bases of the junction unmatched. The CDR3 covers 18 residues. The germline V gene has CDR1 LNHNV and CDR2 YYDKDF (reference sequence). CDR3 loop: CATSRDRLAGGLGNEQFF. CDR3 nucleotides: TGTGCCACCAGCAGAGATCGGCTAGCGGGAGGGTTAGGGAATGAGCAGTTCTTC.

The V gene is TRBV12-3 or TRBV12-4, the J gene TRBJ2-7; 14 bases are shared with TRBD2. This CDR3 region has 16 residues. With V trimmed by 5 bases and J by 7 bases, 10 bases remained unmatched. CDR3 residues: CASSQRLAGGPWEQYF. The CDR3 coding sequence is TGTGCCAGCAGTCAAAGACTAGCGGGAGGGCCGTGGGAGCAGTACTTC.

At least ten counts were recorded for this clonotype. The chain joins TRBV20-1 to TRBJ2-1; 13 nucleotides align to TRBD2. With V trimmed by 6 bases and J by 7 bases, 12 bases remained unmatched. The CDR3 is made up of 16 amino acids. CDR1 DFQATT and CDR2 SNEGSKA come from the germline V gene (reference sequence). The CDR3 region has the DNA TGCAGTGCCCTAGGGACTAGCGGGAACCCTGGGAATGAGCAGTTCTTC. Protein sequence: CSALGTSGNPGNEQFF.

This clonotype occurred a few times. The CDR3 DNA sequence: TGCGCCAGCAGCCAAGATATGGGGACCGGGGAGCTGTTTTTT. Residues: CASSQDMGTGELFF. The genes are TRBV4-3 and TRBJ2-2; D call uncertain. Trimming removed 0 bases from V and 5 bases from J, with 7 bases in between. CDR1 is LGHNA, CDR2 YSLEER, per germline. This CDR3 is built from 14 residues.

This clonotype was counted at least ten times. This rearrangement joins TRBV4-2 to TRBJ2-1; 14 positions match TRBD2. The CDR3 consists of 16 residues. Germline V gives CDR1 LGHNA, CDR2 YNFKEQ. The V segment lost 1 base and the J segment 4 bases; nucleotides outside the gene matches: 0. The CDR3 nucleotides are TGTGCCAGCAGCCAAGGACTAGCGGGGGGGTACAATGAGCAGTTCTTC. Translation gives CASSQGLAGGYNEQFF.

This clonotype was counted many times. V usage is TRBV28 and J usage is TRBJ1-5; D call uncertain. The CDR3 is 15 amino acids. Germline V gene sequence: CDR1 MDHEN, CDR2 SYDVKM. Trimming stripped 3 bases from V and 0 bases from J, with 9 bases between. CDR3 region: CASSFGPNSNQPQHF. The DNA for the CDR3 is TGTGCCAGCAGTTTTGGACCAAATAGCAATCAGCCCCAGCATTTT. The full variable domain, completed using reference TRBV28 and TRBJ1-5, is DVKVTQSSRYLVKRTGEKVFLECVQDMDHENMFWYRQDPGLGLRLIYFSYDVKMKEKGDIPEGYSVSREKKERFSLILESASTNQTSMYLCASSFGPNSNQPQHFGDGTRLSIL.